Below, 32 T cell receptor beta chains from the same sample are listed, as sequenced in a study of T cell changes during pregnancy in multiple sclerosis. Clones were sequenced by immunoSEQ multiplex PCR, and TCRdb holds only the in-frame ones, with some missing. Of 66,000 or so clones listed, over 80% are singletons. The source material was peripheral blood, sampled in the first trimester of pregnancy. These receptors all come from a female donor in good health, enrolled as a control in a pregnancy study.

The genes are TRBV18 and TRBJ2-1; 10 bases align to TRBD1. The CDR3 loop spans 14 amino acids. The ends lost 5 bases at V and 6 bases at J; junction bases unmatched: 4. CDR1 is KGHSH, CDR2 LQKENI, per germline. The CDR3 spells CASSTGQGFNEQFF. Here the CDR3 DNA reads TGTGCCAGCTCAACGGGACAGGGGTTCAATGAGCAGTTCTTC. Drawing the rest from reference TRBV18 and TRBJ2-1, the complete variable domain is NAGVMQNPRHLVRRRGQEARLRCSPMKGHSHVYWYRQLPEEGLKFMVYLQKENIIDESGMPKERFSAEFPKEGPSILRIQQVVRGDSAAYFCASSTGQGFNEQFFGPGTRLTVL.

The chain joins TRBV5-6 to TRBJ1-1, with 9 positions matching TRBD1. In germline, CDR1 is SGHDT, CDR2 YYEEEE. The V gene end was trimmed by 3 bases and the J gene end by 4 bases; junction bases not matched to a gene: 7. The CDR3 is made up of 15 amino acids. The CDR3 nucleotides are TGTGCCAGCAGCTATGGGACAGGGTTTACCACTGAAGCTTTCTTT. As protein: CASSYGTGFTTEAFF.

The rearrangement joins TRBV7-2 to TRBJ2-3; 7 bases align to TRBD2. The V and J ends lost 3 bases and 2 bases, in that order; junction bases with no gene match: 2. This CDR3 spans 14 amino acids. Germline V lookup: CDR1 SGHTA, CDR2 FQGNSA. This CDR3 reads CASSLGLNTDTQYF. For the CDR3, the DNA is TGTGCCAGCAGCTTGGGACTAAACACAGATACGCAGTATTTT. Filled out from reference TRBV7-2 and TRBJ2-3, the complete variable domain reads GAGVSQSPSNKVTEKGKDVELRCDPISGHTALYWYRQSLGQGLEFLIYFQGNSAPDKSGLPSDRFSAERTGGSVSTLTIQRTQQEDSAVYLCASSLGLNTDTQYFGPGTRLTVL.

The gene calls are TRBV6-1 and TRBJ1-4, with unresolved D. With 3 bases removed from V and 7 bases from J, the gap between germline ends came to 15 bases. This CDR3 has 15 residues. Germline V CDR1 and CDR2: MNHNS, SASEGT. The CDR3 region is CASSEGWGGREKLFF. The CDR3 DNA sequence: TGTGCCAGCAGTGAGGGATGGGGAGGGCGTGAAAAACTGTTTTTT.

The rearrangement uses TRBV7-9 and TRBJ1-3; the D is unclear. V lost 2 bases to trimming and J lost 2 bases, with 10 bases between them. Germline loops: CDR1 SEHNR, CDR2 FQNEAQ (reference sequence). The CDR3 has 15 amino acids. The CDR3 region is CASSLHGQAGNTIYF. The CDR3 nucleotides are TGTGCCAGCAGCTTACATGGGCAGGCTGGAAACACCATATATTTT.

This clone was detected only once. The rearrangement links TRBV4-3 to TRBJ1-1; TRBD1 might be the D (6 bases). The CDR3 runs 13 residues. From germline, CDR1 is LGHNA and CDR2 YSLEER. V was cut by 4 bases and J by 5 bases, with 11 bases left in between. The CDR3 nucleotides are TGCGCCAGCAGCCCCCCCGACAGGACTGAAGCTTTCTTT. Residues: CASSPPDRTEAFF.

The chain carries TRBV7-9 and TRBJ1-4, with 8 bases fitting TRBD1. The CDR3 has 15 amino acids. The germline V gene has CDR1 SEHNR and CDR2 FQNEAQ (reference sequence). With V trimmed by 5 bases and J by 6 bases, 8 bases remained unmatched. In nucleotides, the CDR3 is TGTGCCAGCAGCCAGGACAGGGAGTTTTATGAAAAACTGTTTTTT. This encodes CASSQDREFYEKLFF.

This clone was seen only once. This chain joins TRBV10-3 and TRBJ1-1; D is ambiguous. Looked up from germline, CDR1 is ENHRY and CDR2 is SYGVKD. With 7 bases removed from V and 0 bases from J, the gap between germline ends came to 9 bases. CDR3 size: 13 residues. Here the CDR3 DNA reads TGTGCCATCACGGCGGAGATGAACACTGAAGCTTTCTTT. It specifies CAITAEMNTEAFF.

This rearrangement joins TRBV9 to TRBJ2-7; 7 bases are a match to TRBD1. J was trimmed by 5 bases and V by 3 bases; bases with no gene match: 2. The CDR3 loop spans 12 amino acids. Germline CDR1 reads SGDLS; CDR2 reads YYNGEE. This CDR3 reads CASSGQGNEQYF. As DNA, the CDR3 is TGTGCCAGCAGCGGACAGGGAAACGAGCAGTACTTC.

The J gene is TRBJ1-5, the V gene TRBV25-1, with TRBD1 matching over 7 bases. In germline, CDR1 is MGHDK, CDR2 SYGVNS. With V trimmed by 1 base and J by 2 bases, 2 bases remained unmatched. The CDR3 has 15 amino acids. Here the CDR3 reads CASSESGQGNQPQHF. The DNA for the CDR3 is TGTGCCAGCAGTGAATCAGGACAGGGCAATCAGCCCCAGCATTTT.

The chain is built from TRBV10-3 and TRBJ2-7; 12 bases agree with TRBD2. This CDR3 contains 15 residues. V shed 4 bases and J 2 bases; nucleotides not matched to a gene: 3. Germline CDR1 reads ENHRY; CDR2 reads SYGVKD. This CDR3 reads CAISGTSGGPYEQYF. CDR3 bases: TGTGCCATCAGTGGAACTAGCGGGGGGCCCTACGAGCAGTACTTC.

Only one count was recorded for this clone. The chain joins TRBV7-2 to TRBJ1-1; D is uncertain. CDR1 is SGHTA, CDR2 FQGNSA, per germline. V was shortened by 3 bases and J by 2 bases, with 10 bases between the two germline ends. This CDR3 spans 14 amino acids. In DNA, the CDR3 is TGTGCCAGCAGCTTCAAGACGGGAAACACTGAAGCTTTCTTT. It is translated as CASSFKTGNTEAFF.

The chain employs TRBV5-4 and TRBJ2-1; 8 bases agree with TRBD2. Germline lookup yields CDR1 SGHNT and CDR2 YYREEE (reference sequence). Losses at the gene ends were 4 bases for V and 5 bases for J; bases not matched to a gene: 8. The CDR3 has 15 residues. In nucleotides, the CDR3 is TGTGCCAGCAGCATCGGGGGGGCCCAGAACAATGAGCAGTTCTTC. Protein product: CASSIGGAQNNEQFF.

V is TRBV6-5 and J is TRBJ2-7, with D perhaps TRBD1 (7 bases). The CDR3 length is 16 residues. Germline V CDR1 and CDR2: MNHEY, SVGAGI. The V and J ends lost 4 bases and 2 bases respectively, with 18 bases between them. The CDR3 region is CASSSRRGTETYEQYF. The CDR3 DNA reads TGTGCCAGCAGTTCCCGGAGGGGGACAGAGACCTACGAGCAGTACTTC.

This clone turned up a few times. The genes are TRBV7-3 and TRBJ2-7, with D tentatively TRBD2 (7 bases). The CDR3 runs to 14 residues. V gave up 4 bases and J gave up 5 bases, with 15 bases separating them. Germline CDR1 is SGHTA and CDR2 is FQGTGA. This chain's CDR3 is CASSSQGGEHEQYF. The DNA of the CDR3 is TGTGCCAGCAGCTCCCAAGGGGGGGAGCACGAGCAGTACTTC.

V usage is TRBV13 and J usage is TRBJ1-1; possibly TRBD1 for D (5 bases). The CDR3 runs to 16 residues. Per the germline V gene, CDR1 is PRHDT and CDR2 is FYEKMQ (reference sequence). Trimming left V 2 bases short and J 0 bases short, with 13 bases between. This CDR3 is CASSLRLGPMNTEAFF. DNA for the CDR3: TGTGCCAGCAGCTTACGTCTGGGGCCCATGAACACTGAAGCTTTCTTT.

In this sample, this clone turned up once. The chain couples TRBV11-3 to TRBJ1-1, with TRBD1 matching over 8 bases. Germline V gene sequence: CDR1 SGHNT, CDR2 YENEEA. The V segment lost 0 bases and the J segment 3 bases; nucleotides outside the gene matches: 6. The CDR3 spans 16 residues. In nucleotides, the CDR3 is TGTGCCAGCAGCTTAGAGGACAGGGCACGGTACACTGAAGCTTTCTTT. Protein product: CASSLEDRARYTEAFF.

This chain connects TRBV9 to TRBJ1-5, with a possible D match to TRBD1 (5 bases). V was clipped by 0 bases and J by 3 bases, with 10 bases between them. Germline CDR1 and CDR2: SGDLS and YYNGEE. The CDR3 loop spans 15 amino acids. This chain's CDR3 is CASSVDGGLNQPQHF. The CDR3 region has the DNA TGTGCCAGCAGCGTAGACGGGGGACTCAATCAGCCCCAGCATTTT.

On this clone itself: An end of the junction differs from the germline gene, which may be a read error. The DNA for the CDR3 is TGTGCTAGCAGCCCCCAAACAGGGTATGGGGTGGAGACCCAGTACTTC. Protein product: CASSPQTGYGVETQYF. This chain uses TRBV7-7 with TRBJ2-5, with a weak D call TRBD1 (6 bases). CDR1 and CDR2 (germline): SSHAT, FNYEAQ (reference sequence). This CDR3 is 16 amino acids long.

This clone was detected a few times. The CDR3 DNA is TGTGCCAGCTCACCCTTCTCCCAGGGGGCGAGCTCCTACGAGCAGTACTTC. Translating gives CASSPFSQGASSYEQYF. The rearrangement links TRBV18 to TRBJ2-7, with 8 positions matching TRBD1. Per the germline V gene, CDR1 is KGHSH and CDR2 is LQKENI. Trimming took 3 bases from V and 0 from J; bases not matched to a gene: 10. The CDR3 has 17 residues.

The chain links TRBV12-5 to TRBJ2-7; no clear D. V shed 0 bases and J shed 5 bases, with 5 bases lying between them. This CDR3 has 12 residues. CDR1 and CDR2 from the germline V gene are LGHNT and FRNRAP. CDR3 in DNA: TGTGCTAGTGGTTTGGTGGGCGACGAGCAGTACTTC. Its protein product is CASGLVGDEQYF. The complete variable domain, with remaining parts taken from reference TRBV12-5 and TRBJ2-7, reads DARVTQTPRHKVTEMGQEVTMRCQPILGHNTVFWYRQTMMQGLELLAYFRNRAPLDDSGMPKDRFSAEMPDATLATLKIQPSEPRDSAVYFCASGLVGDEQYFGPGTRLTVT.

The gene calls are TRBV7-2 and TRBJ1-2; D perhaps matches TRBD1 (6 bases). Between the trimmed V and J ends, which lost 0 bases and 6 bases, there was a span of 11 bases. The CDR3 is 14 residues long. From germline, CDR1 is SGHTA and CDR2 FQGNSA. CDR3 residues: CASSLARGADGYTF. For the CDR3, the DNA is TGTGCCAGCAGCTTAGCGCGGGGGGCAGATGGCTACACCTTC.

The V call is TRBV14, the J call TRBJ2-7, with TRBD2 matching over 7 bases. After removal of 4 bases from V and 2 bases from J, the junction contained 5 bases not matched to a gene. The CDR3 totals 14 residues. In germline, CDR1 is SGHDN, CDR2 FVKESK. The CDR3 DNA follows: TGTGCCAGCAGCCCCCTGCTAGCGGCCTACGAGCAGTACTTC. It is translated as CASSPLLAAYEQYF.

This clone came up once. This chain connects TRBV9 to TRBJ1-4; 11 nucleotides agree with TRBD1. The trim removed 1 base at V and 8 bases at J, leaving 7 bases unmatched. The CDR3 spans 16 residues. CDR1 is SGDLS and CDR2 is YYNGEE in the germline V gene. The CDR3 nucleotides read TGTGCCAGCAGCGTAAACCCGGGACAGGGGGGCGAAAAACTGTTTTTT. Translation: CASSVNPGQGGEKLFF.

The V call is TRBV2, the J call TRBJ1-2, with 8 nucleotides matching TRBD1. The V gene's germline CDR1 is SNHLY and CDR2 FYNNEI. The CDR3 runs 14 residues. Trimming took 5 bases from V and 6 from J; bases not matched to a gene: 8. The DNA of the CDR3 is TGTGCCAGCAGTCCCCCGACAGGGGCTGATGGCTACACCTTC. It specifies CASSPPTGADGYTF.

The chain carries TRBV19 and TRBJ1-1, with D perhaps matching TRBD1 (5 bases). V was trimmed by 1 base and J by 0 bases, leaving 6 bases between them. Germline V gene sequence: CDR1 LNHDA, CDR2 SQIVND (reference sequence). The CDR3 consists of 14 residues. The CDR3 is CASSIVDMNTEAFF. The CDR3 bases are TGTGCCAGTAGTATAGTGGACATGAACACTGAAGCTTTCTTT. Full variable domain (missing parts from reference TRBV19 and TRBJ1-1): DGGITQSPKYLFRKEGQNVTLSCEQNLNHDAMYWYRQDPGQGLRLIYYSQIVNDFQKGDIAEGYSVSREKKESFPLTVTSAQKNPTAFYLCASSIVDMNTEAFFGQGTRLTVV.

The chain couples TRBV29-1 to TRBJ2-2, with TRBD1 matching 8 bases. The germline CDR1 and CDR2 sequences are SQVTM and ANQGSEA. The V and J ends lost 7 bases and 4 bases, in that order; junction bases with no gene match: 8. The CDR3 has 14 amino acids. CDR3 loop: CSGTRGPSTGELFF. CDR3 nucleotide sequence: TGCAGCGGCACCAGGGGGCCGAGCACCGGGGAGCTGTTTTTT.

The rearrangement links TRBV10-3 to TRBJ2-3; TRBD1 aligns across 12 bases. V lost 10 bases to trimming and J lost 4 bases; unmatched junction nucleotides: 9. CDR1 ENHRY and CDR2 SYGVKD come from the germline V gene. CDR3 size: 15 residues. The CDR3 DNA reads as TGTGCCACCGAGTCCGGGACAGGGGGCCCAGATACGCAGTATTTT. Amino acid sequence: CATESGTGGPDTQYF.

V is TRBV7-2 and J is TRBJ2-1; perhaps TRBD2 as D (6 bases). Trimming stripped 1 base from V and 10 bases from J, with 17 bases between. Per the germline V gene, CDR1 is SGHTA and CDR2 is FQGNSA. The CDR3 has 15 residues. The CDR3: CASSLEGGASLEQFF. The CDR3 DNA follows: TGTGCCAGCAGCTTAGAGGGCGGGGCCTCGCTGGAGCAGTTCTTC.

The chain couples TRBV6-1 to TRBJ1-1; weak D call: TRBD1 (5 bases). From germline, CDR1 is MNHNS and CDR2 SASEGT. The CDR3 contains 13 residues. V lost 6 bases and J 3 bases, leaving 11 bases between the germline ends. The CDR3 region has the DNA TGTGCCAGCAGCAGGGAAGGTGACACTGAAGCTTTCTTT. Translated: CASSREGDTEAFF.

This chain links TRBV6-5 with TRBJ1-1, with D unresolved. CDR1 is MNHEY, CDR2 SVGAGI, per germline. V lost 0 bases and J 1 base, leaving 12 bases between the germline ends. This CDR3 contains 16 residues. The CDR3 sequence is CASSYSLVRPNTEAFF. The DNA of the CDR3 is TGTGCCAGCAGTTACTCGCTCGTCAGGCCGAACACTGAAGCTTTCTTT.

The chain employs TRBV21-1 and TRBJ2-6; the table's D call, TRBD1, has no DNA check behind it. TRBV21-1 is assigned pseudogene status. The CDR3 sequence is 18 residues long. The CDR3 DNA reads as TGTGCCAGCAGCACCCTAGGTGACAGCAGCTCTGGGGCCAACGTCCTGACTTTC. Translating gives CASSTLGDSSSGANVLTF.